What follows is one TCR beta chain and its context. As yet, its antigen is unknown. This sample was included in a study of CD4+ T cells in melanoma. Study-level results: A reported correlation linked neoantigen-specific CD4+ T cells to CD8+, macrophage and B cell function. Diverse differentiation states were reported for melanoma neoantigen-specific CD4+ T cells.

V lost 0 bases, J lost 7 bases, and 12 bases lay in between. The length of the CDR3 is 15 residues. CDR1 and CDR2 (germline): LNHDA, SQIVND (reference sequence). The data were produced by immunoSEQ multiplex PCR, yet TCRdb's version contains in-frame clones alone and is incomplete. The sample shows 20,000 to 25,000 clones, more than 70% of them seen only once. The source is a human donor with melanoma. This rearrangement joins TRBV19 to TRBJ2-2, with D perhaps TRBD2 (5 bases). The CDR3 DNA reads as TGTGCCAGTAGTATAGATGAGGGAATCGGCGGGGAGCTGTTTTTT. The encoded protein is CASSIDEGIGGELFF. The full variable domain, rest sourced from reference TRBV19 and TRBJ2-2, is DGGITQSPKYLFRKEGQNVTLSCEQNLNHDAMYWYRQDPGQGLRLIYYSQIVNDFQKGDIAEGYSVSREKKESFPLTVTSAQKNPTAFYLCASSIDEGIGGELFFGEGSRLTVL.